The clone carrying this TCR beta chain appeared once. What it binds is not known. These data are taken from a study of cytomegalovirus exposure and HLA in healthy donors. Study-wide points: Cytomegalovirus status was reportedly diagnosed by the classifier with high sensitivity and specificity. Within the approximately 130 validation repertoires, first-cohort TCR clusters tended to co-occur, according to a later analysis. The dataset shows that most TCR sequences were rare, while some public TCRs occurred in many donors.

Profiled with immunoSEQ multiplex PCR; TCRdb holds only in-frame clones, not every one. The repertoire holds approximately 60,000 clones, with about 93% as singletons. Germline V gene lookup returns CDR1 GTSNPN and CDR2 SVGIG (reference sequence). V lost 0 bases and J lost 3; bases outside the gene matches: 2. This CDR3 has 14 amino acids. This TCR derives from a man younger than 35 in good health and CMV-seronegative. Material: PBMCs. The rearrangement links TRBV30 to TRBJ2-1; 7 bases match TRBD2. CDR3 residues: CAWSVGEGYNEQFF. In DNA, the CDR3 is TGTGCCTGGAGTGTAGGGGAGGGCTACAATGAGCAGTTCTTC.